One sample yielded the 23 T cell receptor beta chains listed below, sequenced in a study of blood T cell repertoires in COVID-19. Produced via immunoSEQ multiplex PCR; TCRdb's table is partial and in-frame only. The table has 250,000 to 300,000 clones, roughly 86% seen once. The specimen was peripheral blood. Receptor source: a man between 18 and 35 years old with active or convalescent COVID-19.

V is TRBV28 and J is TRBJ2-7; 9 bases agree with TRBD1. Trimming cost V 4 bases and J 5 bases; bases outside gene matches: 9. CDR3 size: 15 residues. In germline, CDR1 is MDHEN, CDR2 SYDVKM. The CDR3 DNA sequence: TGTGCCAGCAGTTATCCACAGGGGGCGGTCGACGAGCAGTACTTC. This sequence encodes CASSYPQGAVDEQYF.

The rearrangement uses TRBV24-1 and TRBJ2-5; D not certain. Deletions cut 4 bases from V and 5 bases from J, with 19 bases between. Germline V lookup: CDR1 KGHDR, CDR2 SFDVKD. The CDR3 extends over 16 amino acids. CDR3 region: CATSDYNGRSLETQYF. In DNA form, the CDR3 reads TGTGCCACCAGTGACTATAACGGTCGCTCCTTGGAGACCCAGTACTTC.

The genes are TRBV12-3 or TRBV12-4 and TRBJ1-1; D gene uncertain. The length of the CDR3 is 13 residues. V lost 4 bases and J lost 0, with 6 bases in between. As DNA, the CDR3 is TGTGCCAGCAGTTCCAACATGAACACTGAAGCTTTCTTT. Protein product: CASSSNMNTEAFF.

The CDR3 protein is CASSYGEGNQPQHF. In nucleotides, the CDR3 is TGTGCCAGTAGTTACGGGGAAGGCAATCAGCCCCAGCATTTT. J is TRBJ1-5 and V is TRBV19, with D unresolved. Germline assignment: CDR1 LNHDA and CDR2 SQIVND (reference sequence). V was clipped by 5 bases and J by 2 bases, with 10 bases between them. This CDR3 region has 14 residues.

V and J are TRBV19 and TRBJ1-1, with D unclear. Between the trimmed V and J ends, which lost 9 bases and 0 bases, there was a span of 17 bases. CDR1 is LNHDA, CDR2 SQIVND, per germline (reference sequence). The CDR3 is 15 amino acids. The CDR3 DNA follows: TGTGCCAGCCTGAAAAAAGACAAATTGAACACTGAAGCTTTCTTT. It codes for CASLKKDKLNTEAFF.

This chain joins TRBV28 and TRBJ1-5; D not certain. Germline CDR1 reads MDHEN; CDR2 reads SYDVKM. The V end was cut by 2 bases, the J end by 4 bases, with 12 bases between. This CDR3 region has 15 residues. CDR3 loop: CASSLRSGVNQPQHF. The CDR3 DNA reads as TGTGCCAGCAGTTTAAGGTCCGGGGTAAATCAGCCCCAGCATTTT.

V gene TRBV6-5 combines with J gene TRBJ1-3; TRBD1 matches 9 bases. The V gene's germline CDR1 is MNHEY and CDR2 SVGAGI. The V segment lost 8 bases and the J segment 0 bases; nucleotides outside the gene matches: 5. The CDR3 sequence is 15 residues long. In DNA form, the CDR3 reads TGTGCCAGCTGGACAGGGGCTCTCTCTGGAAACACCATATATTTT. This sequence encodes CASWTGALSGNTIYF.

This clone showed up many times. CDR3 in DNA: TGTGCCAGCAGCCAGCGGGGGAATAATGAAAAACTGTTTTTT. Translated, it gives CASSQRGNNEKLFF. This chain uses TRBV3-1 (or the pseudogene TRBV3-2) with TRBJ1-4, with a possible D match to TRBD1 (5 bases). Deletions cut 3 bases from V and 4 bases from J, with 9 bases between. Per germline, CDR1 LGHDT and CDR2 YNNKEL (reference sequence). The length of the CDR3 is 14 residues.

The V call is TRBV29-1, the J call TRBJ1-2; D may be TRBD1 (5 bases). The germline CDR1 and CDR2 sequences are SQVTM and ANQGSEA. Trimming stripped 1 base from V and 4 bases from J, with 16 bases between. This CDR3 has 15 residues. The CDR3 DNA is TGCAGCGTTGAAGGGGGCAGAGGAGCCCCCTATGGCTACACCTTC. Translating gives CSVEGGRGAPYGYTF. Using reference TRBV29-1 and TRBJ1-2 for the parts outside the CDR3, the full variable domain is SAVISQKPSRDICQRGTSLTIQCQVDSQVTMMFWYRQQPGQSLTLIATANQGSEATYESGFVIDKFPISRPNLTFSTLTVSNMSPEDSSIYLCSVEGGRGAPYGYTFGSGTRLTVV.

The V gene is TRBV4-3, the J gene TRBJ2-2; D gene ambiguous. The germline V gene encodes CDR1 LGHNA and CDR2 YSLEER. There are 13 residues in the CDR3. Trimming took 0 bases from V and 8 from J, leaving 7 bases between them. CDR3 protein: CASSQDGRGELFF. The DNA of the CDR3 is TGCGCCAGCAGCCAAGATGGTCGGGGGGAGCTGTTTTTT.

This clone was seen more than once but under ten times. The gene calls are TRBV5-6 and TRBJ1-2, with 8 bases fitting TRBD1. V was clipped by 0 bases and J by 6 bases; unmatched bases: 4. The germline V gene has CDR1 SGHDT and CDR2 YYEEEE. This CDR3 comprises 14 residues. As DNA, the CDR3 is TGTGCCAGCAGCTTGGGACAGGGGATCGATGGCTACACCTTC. Its protein is CASSLGQGIDGYTF.

A word on this clone: An end of the junction differs from the germline gene, which may be a read error. The V gene is TRBV10-3, the J gene TRBJ1-2; D perhaps matches TRBD1 (5 bases). The CDR3 spans 11 residues. Germline CDR1 ENHRY, CDR2 SYGVKD. CDR3 in DNA: TGTGCCTTCAGACAGAACTATGGCTACACCTTC. It translates to CAFRQNYGYTF.

The rearrangement uses TRBV29-1 and TRBJ2-2; TRBD1 matches at 9 bases. Trimming at V came to 7 bases and at J to 4 bases, leaving 4 bases not matched to a gene. Germline CDR1 SQVTM, CDR2 ANQGSEA. This CDR3 spans 13 amino acids. The DNA for the CDR3 is TGCAGCGGGAAGACAGGGGGCACCGGGGAGCTGTTTTTT. Translation gives CSGKTGGTGELFF.

The V gene is TRBV14, the J gene TRBJ1-4; 11 nucleotides match TRBD1. V was clipped by 1 base and J by 3 bases; unmatched bases: 7. The germline V gene has CDR1 SGHDN and CDR2 FVKESK. CDR3 size: 18 residues. CDR3 sequence reads: CASSQGPDRGLANEKLFF. As DNA, the CDR3 is TGTGCCAGCAGCCAAGGCCCGGACAGGGGGCTAGCTAATGAAAAACTGTTTTTT.

The chain links TRBV27 to TRBJ2-3; D gene uncertain. The CDR3 length is 12 residues. In germline, CDR1 is MNHEY, CDR2 SMNVEV (reference sequence). V dropped 5 bases and J dropped 9 bases, with 12 bases sitting between them. The chain's CDR3 is CASSTTGWTQYF. The DNA for the CDR3 is TGTGCCAGCAGTACGACTGGGTGGACGCAGTATTTT.

The chain uses TRBV7-3 and TRBJ1-2; D remains unclear. V shed 5 bases and J shed 5 bases, with 9 bases lying between them. This CDR3 comprises 12 residues. The germline V gene has CDR1 SGHTA and CDR2 FQGTGA. The CDR3 protein is CASSPAAYGYTF. CDR3 sequence (DNA): TGTGCCAGCAGCCCGGCGGCGTATGGCTACACCTTC.

CDR3 DNA sequence: TGTGCCAGCAGCCTTACCACCGGGACTAGCGGGAGTAGGGAGCAGTTCTTC. It is translated as CASSLTTGTSGSREQFF. V and J are TRBV3-1 (or the pseudogene TRBV3-2) and TRBJ2-1, with TRBD2 matching over 14 bases. The CDR3 length is 17 residues. The V and J ends lost 4 bases and 10 bases, in that order; junction bases with no gene match: 12. Germline assignment: CDR1 LGHDT and CDR2 YNNKEL (reference sequence).

CDR3 sequence (DNA): TGTGCCAGCAGCGTAATCCCCGGAACAGGGCTGTTTGAGCAGTTCTTC. As protein: CASSVIPGTGLFEQFF. The V and J genes are TRBV9 and TRBJ2-1; a weak D match, TRBD1 (6 bases). This CDR3 has 16 residues. Per the germline V gene, CDR1 is SGDLS and CDR2 is YYNGEE. V dropped 1 base and J dropped 9 bases, with 20 bases sitting between them.

In regard to this clone: The junction departs from the called germline gene at one end, perhaps through a read error. This chain links TRBV7-8 with TRBJ2-3, with TRBD2 identical over 10 bases. Germline CDR1 and CDR2: SGHVS and FQNEAQ. The CDR3 is 19 amino acids. The CDR3 sequence is CASRLEVAGGPLSTDTQYF. The CDR3 DNA follows: TGTGCCAGCAGGTTAGAGGTAGCGGGAGGTCCCCTTAGCACAGATACGCAGTATTTT.

The rearrangement links TRBV18 to TRBJ2-2, with D possibly TRBD2 on 5 matching bases. The germline gives CDR1 KGHSH, CDR2 LQKENI. The CDR3 runs 15 residues. V gave up 8 bases and J gave up 5 bases, with 18 bases separating them. CDR3 in DNA: TGTGCCAGCCGTATATCCAGCGGACGGACCGGGGAGCTGTTTTTT. Translation: CASRISSGRTGELFF. Drawing the rest from reference TRBV18 and TRBJ2-2, the complete variable domain is NAGVMQNPRHLVRRRGQEARLRCSPMKGHSHVYWYRQLPEEGLKFMVYLQKENIIDESGMPKERFSAEFPKEGPSILRIQQVVRGDSAAYFCASRISSGRTGELFFGEGSRLTVL.

This chain links TRBV5-6 with TRBJ2-5; tentatively, D is TRBD2 (6 bases). Trimming cost V 2 bases and J 5 bases, with 16 bases left between them. Germline CDR1 SGHDT, CDR2 YYEEEE. The CDR3 runs to 15 residues. CDR3 sequence (DNA): TGTGCCAGCAGCTTCGCCGGCGGGGTCCGGGAGACCCAGTACTTC. Translated: CASSFAGGVRETQYF.

In DNA form, the CDR3 reads TGCAGCGCCTACAGGGGGGGGACAGATACGCAGTATTTT. This translates into CSAYRGGTDTQYF. The genes are TRBV29-1 and TRBJ2-3; D perhaps matches TRBD1 (8 bases). CDR1 and CDR2 from the germline V gene are SQVTM and ANQGSEA. V dropped 7 bases and J dropped 3 bases, with 14 bases sitting between them. CDR3 length equals 13 residues.

The chain carries TRBV7-9 and TRBJ2-3, with 12 positions matching TRBD2. V lost 1 base to trimming and J lost 0 bases; unmatched junction nucleotides: 2. The CDR3 contains 17 residues. Germline V CDR1 and CDR2: SEHNR, FQNEAQ (reference sequence). The CDR3 loop is CASSLGLAGASTDTQYF. CDR3 bases: TGTGCCAGCAGCTTAGGACTAGCGGGGGCCAGCACAGATACGCAGTATTTT.